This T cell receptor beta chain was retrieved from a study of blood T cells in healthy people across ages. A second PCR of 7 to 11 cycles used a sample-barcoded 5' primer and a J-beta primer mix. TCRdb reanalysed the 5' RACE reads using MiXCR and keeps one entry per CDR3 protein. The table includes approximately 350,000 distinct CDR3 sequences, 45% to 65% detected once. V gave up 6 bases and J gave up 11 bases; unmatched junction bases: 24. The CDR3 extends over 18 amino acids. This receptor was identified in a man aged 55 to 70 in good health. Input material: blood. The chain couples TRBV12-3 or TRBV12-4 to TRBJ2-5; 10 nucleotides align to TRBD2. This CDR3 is CASRTLAGSLFGSNEQYF. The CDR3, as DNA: TGTGCCAGCAGAACACTAGCGGGGAGCCTGTTCGGGTCCAATGAGCAGTACTTC.